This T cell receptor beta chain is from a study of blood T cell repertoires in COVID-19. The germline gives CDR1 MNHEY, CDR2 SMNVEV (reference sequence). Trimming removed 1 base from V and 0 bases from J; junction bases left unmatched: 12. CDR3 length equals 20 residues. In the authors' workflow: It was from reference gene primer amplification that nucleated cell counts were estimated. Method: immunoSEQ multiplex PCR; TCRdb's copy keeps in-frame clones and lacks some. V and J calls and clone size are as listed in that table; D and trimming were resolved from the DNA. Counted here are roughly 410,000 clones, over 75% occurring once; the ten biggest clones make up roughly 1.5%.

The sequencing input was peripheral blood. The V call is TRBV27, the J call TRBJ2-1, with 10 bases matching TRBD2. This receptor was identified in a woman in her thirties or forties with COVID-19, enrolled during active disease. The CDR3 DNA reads TGTGCCAGCAGTTTATTTGGTCTAGCGGGGGTTGCGAGCTCCTACAATGAGCAGTTCTTC. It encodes CASSLFGLAGVASSYNEQFF.